The 18 T cell receptor beta chains presented below share a single source sample, sequenced in a study of beta chain features in type 1 diabetes. Investigators reverse transcribed all isolated RNA, so they sequenced expressed TCRB transcripts. The repertoire was sequenced with immunoSEQ multiplex PCR; TCRdb's copy has only in-frame clones and lacks some. The table lists some 410,000 clones, 11% of them singletons. The sequenced sample was naive CD4+ T cells from blood. These receptors all come from a young woman in good health.

The chain is built from TRBV5-1 and TRBJ2-1; 8 bases are a match to TRBD2. CDR1 is SGHRS and CDR2 is YFSETQ in the germline V gene. V trimming: 7 bases; J trimming: 6 bases; junction bases outside the gene matches: 12. The CDR3 length is 15 residues. DNA for the CDR3: TGCGCCAGCCTACCCCTAGCGGGTTTAGGCAATGAGCAGTTCTTC. Translating it yields CASLPLAGLGNEQFF.

Only a few counts were recorded for this clone. The chain combines TRBV14 with TRBJ2-7; D gene uncertain. This CDR3 comprises 11 residues. Trimming shortened V by 0 bases and J by 6 bases, and 3 bases separated the two germline ends. CDR1 SGHDN and CDR2 FVKESK come from the germline V gene. CDR3 amino acids: CASSQEGEQYF. The CDR3 nucleotides read TGTGCCAGCAGCCAAGAGGGCGAGCAGTACTTC.

The gene calls are TRBV11-1 and TRBJ2-5, with a tentative D call TRBD2 (5 bases). The V gene lost 6 bases and the J gene lost 5 bases, with 13 bases spanning the gap. The germline V gene encodes CDR1 SGHAT and CDR2 FQDESV (reference sequence). This CDR3 region has 13 residues. This CDR3 reads CASRPSGMETQYF. CDR3 DNA: TGTGCCAGCAGGCCTTCGGGGATGGAGACCCAGTACTTC.

This clone was found a few times. The genes are TRBV6-5 and TRBJ2-7; a weak D match, TRBD2 (6 bases). V shed 6 bases and J shed 4 bases, with 16 bases lying between them. The germline CDR1 and CDR2 sequences are MNHEY and SVGAGI. The length of the CDR3 is 14 residues. CDR3 amino acids: CASSPGGGGYEQYV. CDR3 DNA sequence: TGTGCCAGCAGCCCTGGTGGGGGAGGATACGAGCAGTACGTC.

This clone was counted a few times. The chain has TRBV10-2 and TRBJ2-2; 9 nucleotides line up with TRBD1. Germline-derived CDR1 and CDR2 are WSHSY and SAAADI. V lost 8 bases and J lost 1; bases outside the gene matches: 2. The CDR3 loop spans 14 amino acids. As DNA, the CDR3 is TGCGCCAGCGGGGGACAGGGGAACACCGGGGAGCTGTTTTTT. Its translation is CASGGQGNTGELFF.

This clone was observed a handful of times. CDR3 loop: CASSWAVQETQYF. CDR3 DNA sequence: TGCGCCAGCAGCTGGGCGGTTCAAGAGACCCAGTACTTC. This chain uses TRBV5-1 with TRBJ2-5, with D unresolved. V was pared by 3 bases and J by 2 bases, with 8 bases between. In germline, CDR1 is SGHRS, CDR2 YFSETQ. CDR3 length equals 13 residues.

This clone has more than one count but fewer than ten. The chain employs TRBV9 and TRBJ2-3; 7 bases are shared with TRBD1. CDR1 SGDLS and CDR2 YYNGEE come from the germline V gene. This CDR3 contains 15 residues. The ends lost 1 base at V and 3 bases at J; junction bases unmatched: 5. The CDR3 nucleotides are TGTGCCAGCAGCGTAACTACAGGGGCAACAGATACGCAGTATTTT. It yields the protein CASSVTTGATDTQYF.

The gene calls are TRBV7-2 and TRBJ1-5; TRBD1 might be the D (6 bases). With 8 bases removed from V and 2 bases from J, the gap between germline ends came to 19 bases. This CDR3 spans 16 amino acids. Germline V CDR1 and CDR2: SGHTA, FQGNSA. The CDR3: CASAHRRGRGNQPQHF. The CDR3, as DNA: TGTGCCAGCGCCCACCGTCGGGGGCGCGGCAATCAGCCCCAGCATTTT. The whole variable domain, remainder taken from reference TRBV7-2 and TRBJ1-5, is GAGVSQSPSNKVTEKGKDVELRCDPISGHTALYWYRQSLGQGLEFLIYFQGNSAPDKSGLPSDRFSAERTGGSVSTLTIQRTQQEDSAVYLCASAHRRGRGNQPQHFGDGTRLSIL.

V usage is TRBV28 and J usage is TRBJ2-3; no definite D call. Trimming left V 3 bases short and J 2 bases short, with 6 bases between. The germline gives CDR1 MDHEN, CDR2 SYDVKM. The CDR3 runs 13 residues. The CDR3 reads CASSFTVTDTQYF. The CDR3 DNA is TGTGCCAGCAGTTTTACGGTCACAGATACGCAGTATTTT.

This clone was recorded a few times. The chain links TRBV15 to TRBJ1-5; D is ambiguous. Germline values: CDR1 LNHNV, CDR2 YYDKDF (reference sequence). Trimming removed 3 bases from V and 2 bases from J, with 11 bases in between. The CDR3 loop spans 15 amino acids. The CDR3 sequence: CATSRPDRGNQPQHF. The CDR3 nucleotides are TGTGCCACCAGCAGGCCGGATCGGGGCAATCAGCCCCAGCATTTT.

This chain joins TRBV6-6 and TRBJ2-5, with D hard to call. The CDR3 spans 12 residues. From germline, CDR1 is MNHNY and CDR2 SVGAGI (reference sequence). Trimming left V 2 bases short and J 8 bases short, with 9 bases between. This chain's CDR3 is CASSYEIGTQYF. CDR3 nucleotide sequence: TGTGCCAGCAGTTACGAAATAGGAACCCAGTACTTC.

This clone turned up a few times. The rearrangement joins TRBV5-1 to TRBJ2-1, with TRBD2 matching 10 bases. The CDR3 is 17 amino acids. V gave up 2 bases and J gave up 7 bases; unmatched junction bases: 12. Germline CDR1 SGHRS, CDR2 YFSETQ. CDR3 nucleotide sequence: TGCGCCAGCAGCTTTGGGCCCGAACTAGCGGGGACAAATGAGCAGTTCTTC. Amino acid sequence: CASSFGPELAGTNEQFF.

The gene calls are TRBV20-1 and TRBJ1-2; no definite D call. V was trimmed by 2 bases and J by 5 bases, leaving 6 bases between them. Germline assignment: CDR1 DFQATT and CDR2 SNEGSKA (reference sequence). This CDR3 has 11 residues. CDR3 DNA sequence: TGCAGTGCTAGAATCGGATATGGCTACACCTTC. It specifies CSARIGYGYTF.

The genes are TRBV7-2 and TRBJ2-3; D not resolved. The CDR3 is 14 amino acids. Germline V gene lookup returns CDR1 SGHTA and CDR2 FQGNSA. The V gene lost 5 bases and the J gene lost 6 bases, with 15 bases spanning the gap. CDR3 DNA: TGTGCCAGCAGCCCTCAGCACCATGGGGATACGCAGTATTTT. Its translation is CASSPQHHGDTQYF.

The J gene is TRBJ1-5, the V gene TRBV7-9; maybe TRBD1 (6 bases). The V end was cut by 5 bases, the J end by 5 bases, with 10 bases between. The CDR3 has 13 amino acids. Germline-derived CDR1 and CDR2 are SEHNR and FQNEAQ (reference sequence). The CDR3 sequence is CASSARQDQPQHF. The CDR3 DNA sequence: TGTGCCAGCAGCGCACGACAGGATCAGCCCCAGCATTTT.

The chain recombines TRBV11-2 with TRBJ2-3; 8 bases agree with TRBD1. The V segment lost 6 bases and the J segment 0 bases; nucleotides outside the gene matches: 8. The CDR3 spans 16 residues. CDR1 and CDR2 from the germline V gene are SGHAT and FQNNGV. This CDR3 reads CASRTIRGPSTDTQYF. DNA of the CDR3: TGTGCCAGCAGAACTATCAGGGGGCCTAGCACAGATACGCAGTATTTT.

This clone was counted a few times. The V call is TRBV4-2, the J call TRBJ2-1; possibly TRBD1 for D (5 bases). This CDR3 contains 15 residues. The ends were cut back, 3 bases at V and 4 bases at J, with 13 bases in the middle. Germline-derived CDR1 and CDR2 are LGHNA and YNFKEQ. CDR3 DNA: TGTGCCAGCAGCCAGGGGCAGGGCCGATACAATGAGCAGTTCTTC. Its protein product is CASSQGQGRYNEQFF.

The chain joins TRBV4-3 to TRBJ2-3; D is perhaps TRBD1 (6 bases). Germline loops: CDR1 LGHNA, CDR2 YSLEER. V was shortened by 0 bases and J by 5 bases, with 15 bases between the two germline ends. The CDR3 has 16 amino acids. DNA of the CDR3: TGCGCCAGCAGCCAAGACTGGGGGCGGTTGGGAGATACGCAGTATTTT. Its protein is CASSQDWGRLGDTQYF.